Listed below are T cell receptor beta chains from one sample, sequenced in a study of blood T cell repertoires in COVID-19. Sequencing used immunoSEQ multiplex PCR; TCRdb keeps in-frame clones, though not all of them. Here the sample spans some 350,000 clones, about 90% being singletons. Sequenced input: peripheral blood. Receptors were obtained from a woman in her 30s with COVID-19, enrolled during active disease. CDR3s include the opening cysteine and the closing phenylalanine or tryptophan. D genes are given only for firm matches. A clone size is listed for some rows: how often the clone was seen (once, few, many), or a class if it is expanded.

j_gene | abundance | v_gene | d_gene | CDR3nt | CDR3aa
TRBJ1-4 | - | TRBV11-2 | - | TGTGCCAGCAGCTTAGATCATTTAGCGAATGAAAAACTGTTTTTT | CASSLDHLANEKLFF
TRBJ2-7 | few | TRBV28 | - | TGTGCCAGCAGTGGGGCTAACTCCTACGAGCAGTACTTC | CASSGANSYEQYF
TRBJ2-1 | - | TRBV9 | - | TGTGCCAGCAGCGTAGCGGGAGTCCTAATGGGTGAGCAGTTCTTC | CASSVAGVLMGEQFF
TRBJ2-1 | once | TRBV24-1 | TRBD2 | TGTGCCACCAGTGATTCTTGGGGACTAGCGGGACCAATGAGAGAGCAGTTCTTC | CATSDSWGLAGPMREQFF
TRBJ1-4 | - | TRBV7-8 | - | TGTGCCAGCAGCTTTGGACTGGATGAAAAACTGTTTTTT | CASSFGLDEKLFF
TRBJ2-3 | - | TRBV6-4 | TRBD2 | TGTGCCAGCAGTGAGGATTTACAGCGGGGTTCGACAGATACGCAGTATTTT | CASSEDLQRGSTDTQYF
TRBJ2-3 | - | TRBV25-1 | TRBD2 | TGTGCCAGCAGTGAAAGGGTTAGGACTAGCGGGAGCACAGATACGCAGTATTTT | CASSERVRTSGSTDTQYF
TRBJ2-3 | - | TRBV21-1 | - | TGTGCCAGCAGCAAAGGGGTTAGCGGGTGTCAATCCTTCACCGAACGGTATTTT | CASSKGVSGCQSFTERYF
TRBJ2-3 | - | TRBV7-2 | - | TGTGCCAGCAGCTTAGCTCATAACAGACGTGTAGATACGCAGTATTTT | CASSLAHNRRVDTQYF
TRBJ2-3 | - | TRBV6-5 | TRBD1 | TGTGCCAGCAGCAACAGGGGTCGGGATACGCAGTATTTT | CASSNRGRDTQYF
TRBJ1-3 | - | TRBV6-5 | - | TGTGCCAGCAGTTTGGACAGCTCTGGAAACACCATATATTTT | CASSLDSSGNTIYF
TRBJ1-2 | once | TRBV24-1 | - | TGTGCCACCAGTGATTTGCTGGGCGGGGGCTACACCTTC | CATSDLLGGGYTF
TRBJ2-1 | - | TRBV24-1 | TRBD2 | TGTGCCACCAGTGATTCCCGACTAGCGGGAGCCTATGAGCAGTTCTTC | CATSDSRLAGAYEQFF
TRBJ2-3 | - | TRBV29-1 | TRBD2 | TGCAGCGCCCCTAGCGGCCCGCTTCCAGATACGCAGTATTTT | CSAPSGPLPDTQYF
TRBJ2-5 | - | TRBV27 | TRBD2 | TGTGCCAGCAGTTTAGCGGGAGGAGTCCAAGAGACCCAGTACTTC | CASSLAGGVQETQYF
TRBJ2-7 | - | TRBV5-6 | - | TGTGCCAGCACCGTAAGCTTAGCAGGGAACTACGAGCAGTACTTC | CASTVSLAGNYEQYF
TRBJ2-3 | - | TRBV21-1 | - | TGTGCCAGCAGCAAACCATTCCACAGGGATCAAACCACAGATACGCAGTATTTT | CASSKPFHRDQTTDTQYF
TRBJ2-1 | few | TRBV7-2 | TRBD2 | TGTGCCAGCAGCCCGGGGACTAGCGGGAGTGTCAGTGAGCAGTTCTTC | CASSPGTSGSVSEQFF
TRBJ2-3 | - | TRBV25-1 | TRBD2 | TGTGCCAGCAGCCTCGGGGGGTCCGAGGCGCAGTATTTT | CASSLGGSEAQYF
TRBJ1-1 | - | TRBV7-8 | - | TGTGCCAGCAGCTTAGCGATTAGCCGACCTGAAGCTTTCTTT | CASSLAISRPEAFF
TRBJ1-4 | once | TRBV19 | TRBD1 | TGTGCCAGTAGTATAGGGACAGGGTTGCATGAAAAACTGTTTTTT | CASSIGTGLHEKLFF
TRBJ1-3 | - | TRBV19 | TRBD1 | TGTGCCAGTAGTGGACGACAGGGCTCTGGAAACACCATATATTTT | CASSGRQGSGNTIYF
TRBJ2-1 | - | TRBV10-3 | - | TGTGCCATCAGTGAGCGGGAACGGTATGAGCAGTTCTTC | CAISERERYEQFF
TRBJ1-5 | - | TRBV28 | TRBD1 | TGTGCCAGCAGTTTTTCAGGGGGCGCAGAGCCCCAGCATTTT | CASSFSGGAEPQHF
TRBJ2-3 | - | TRBV18 | - | TGTGCCAGCTCACCCGGTGATGGCACAGATACGCAGTATTTT | CASSPGDGTDTQYF
TRBJ1-5 | - | TRBV3-1/TRBV3-2 | TRBD1 | TGTGCCAGCAGCATTAGGACAGGGGAGCCCCAGCATTTT | CASSIRTGEPQHF
TRBJ1-1 | - | TRBV6-5 | - | TGTGCCAGCAACCTACAGGGCCCGAACACTGAAGCTTTCTTT | CASNLQGPNTEAFF
TRBJ1-1 | - | TRBV5-6 | - | TGTGCCAGCAGCTTGGGTACAGGGTCTGAGGACACTGAAGCTTTCTTT | CASSLGTGSEDTEAFF
TRBJ1-4 | - | TRBV6-6 | TRBD1 | TGTGCCAGCACCTACAGGGGGGTTGCTAGTGAAAAACTGTTTTTT | CASTYRGVASEKLFF